These 23 T cell receptor beta chains came from one sample sequenced in a study of graft-versus-host responses after intestinal transplantation (dated by TCRdb to the early 2020s). Libraries were constructed by the immunoSEQ multiplex PCR assay. In its TCRdb copy, this immuneACCESS table keeps in-frame sequences only and misses some clones. Where compared with another copy, unresolved V genes explain less than half of these, and the others have no known cause. This sample gives some 18,000 clones in total; 35% to 45% of them show up just once. The top ten hold under 0.95% of the sample. What this sample's time point label stands for: cells obtained before transplantation from donor or recipient. Sample: alloreactive CD4+ T cells from a mixed lymphocyte reaction culture, taken before intestinal transplant. The label giving this sample's cell subset or site can be read as: CFSE-low proliferating T cells sorted from approximately 6-day pre-transplant mixed lymphocyte reaction (GvH or HvG direction). The source of these receptors is a human patient who received an intestinal transplant.

V is TRBV5-1 and J is TRBJ2-1; D tentatively fits TRBD1 or TRBD2 (5 bases each). V lost 3 bases to trimming and J lost 5 bases, with 12 bases between them. The CDR3 sequence is 14 residues long. Germline V CDR1 and CDR2: SGHRS, YFSETQ. CDR3 loop: CASSWGSLDNEQFF. The CDR3 coding sequence is TGCGCCAGCAGCTGGGGGTCTCTCGACAATGAGCAGTTCTTC.

The chain combines TRBV11-2 with TRBJ2-3, with TRBD2 matching 15 bases. Germline values: CDR1 SGHAT, CDR2 FQNNGV. V trimming: 3 bases; J trimming: 5 bases; junction bases outside the gene matches: 3. The CDR3 has 16 amino acids. CDR3 DNA: TGTGCCAGCAGCTTGGGACTAGCGGGGGGACTAGATACGCAGTATTTT. Residues: CASSLGLAGGLDTQYF.

A few counts support this clone. The junction departs from germline at one end; a sequencing error may be responsible. The chain uses TRBV18 and TRBJ1-3; D is uncertain. The length of the CDR3 is 17 residues. Germline CDR1 reads KGHSH; CDR2 reads LQKENI. The CDR3 reads CASSPPTRRHSGNTIYF. The CDR3, as DNA: TGTGCCAGCTCCCCACCTACGCGGCGGCATTCTGGAAACACCATATATTTT.

The chain joins TRBV11-2 to TRBJ2-3, with 7 bases aligning to TRBD2. The V gene end was trimmed by 5 bases and the J gene end by 9 bases; junction bases not matched to a gene: 14. The germline gives CDR1 SGHAT, CDR2 FQNNGV. This CDR3 region has 15 residues. The chain's CDR3 is CASSLRAPRRGTQYF. CDR3 DNA: TGTGCCAGCAGCCTTCGCGCACCCAGGCGGGGGACGCAGTATTTT. The variable domain in full, completed from reference TRBV11-2 and TRBJ2-3, reads EAGVAQSPRYKIIEKRQSVAFWCNPISGHATLYWYQQILGQGPKLLIQFQNNGVVDDSQLPKDRFSAERLKGVDSTLKIQPAKLEDSAVYLCASSLRAPRRGTQYFGPGTRLTVL.

V usage is TRBV30 and J usage is TRBJ2-3; D might be TRBD2 (7 bases). In germline, CDR1 is GTSNPN, CDR2 SVGIG (reference sequence). Trimming removed 4 bases from V and 4 bases from J, with 21 bases in between. The CDR3 covers 16 residues. The CDR3 nucleotides read TGTGCCTGGAAGCGTATAGGGGGGGGCAGGTCAGATACGCAGTATTTT. Translating gives CAWKRIGGGRSDTQYF.

This clone was found a few times. The rearrangement joins TRBV14 to TRBJ2-5; 12 bases fit TRBD2. In germline, CDR1 is SGHDN, CDR2 FVKESK. V was clipped by 4 bases and J by 5 bases; unmatched bases: 5. The CDR3 sequence is 15 residues long. The CDR3 here is CASSPGLAGTETQYF. CDR3 DNA: TGTGCCAGCAGCCCCGGACTAGCGGGGACCGAGACCCAGTACTTC.

This chain uses TRBV6-1 with TRBJ2-2; possibly TRBD1 for D (5 bases). Per germline, CDR1 MNHNS and CDR2 SASEGT. This CDR3 spans 14 amino acids. Trimming removed 7 bases at V and 1 base at J, with 10 bases between. The CDR3 DNA follows: TGTGCCAGCACAGGGTCTCTGAACACCGGGGAGCTGTTTTTT. It yields the protein CASTGSLNTGELFF.

The CDR3 sequence is CASSTRGSNQPQHF. The CDR3, as DNA: TGTGCCAGCAGTACCAGGGGTAGCAATCAGCCCCAGCATTTT. This rearrangement joins TRBV6-1 to TRBJ1-5, with a possible D match to TRBD1 (6 bases). The CDR3 sequence is 14 residues long. V shed 5 bases and J shed 0 bases, with 8 bases lying between them. Germline V gene lookup returns CDR1 MNHNS and CDR2 SASEGT.

This clone turned up a few times. V and J are TRBV11-2 and TRBJ1-2, with D uncertain. The V gene's germline CDR1 is SGHAT and CDR2 FQNNGV. This CDR3 spans 16 amino acids. V was clipped by 4 bases and J by 4 bases, with 19 bases between them. The CDR3 nucleotides are TGTGCCAGCAGCTCCAGACCCGGGAGCCCTTTCTATGGCTACACCTTC. Translating it yields CASSSRPGSPFYGYTF. The full variable domain, in which reference TRBV11-2 and TRBJ1-2 provide the parts outside the CDR3, is EAGVAQSPRYKIIEKRQSVAFWCNPISGHATLYWYQQILGQGPKLLIQFQNNGVVDDSQLPKDRFSAERLKGVDSTLKIQPAKLEDSAVYLCASSSRPGSPFYGYTFGSGTRLTVV.

The rearrangement joins TRBV7-8 to TRBJ2-1; 9 positions agree with TRBD2. CDR1 and CDR2 (germline): SGHVS, FQNEAQ. Trimming at V came to 6 bases and at J to 8 bases, leaving 14 bases not matched to a gene. This CDR3 comprises 16 residues. For the CDR3, the DNA is TGTGCCAGCAGATCGCTCCGGGCGGGGGGGATATATGAGCAGTTCTTC. Encoded protein: CASRSLRAGGIYEQFF.

The rearrangement uses TRBV7-9 and TRBJ2-1; tentative D call: TRBD1 (5 bases). The CDR3 is 13 amino acids. CDR1 SEHNR and CDR2 FQNEAQ come from the germline V gene (reference sequence). Trimming took 5 bases from V and 4 from J, leaving 9 bases between them. The CDR3 reads CASSPDRYNEQFF. CDR3 nucleotides: TGTGCCAGCAGCCCCGACAGATACAATGAGCAGTTCTTC.

This clone showed up just a few times. The J gene is TRBJ2-7, the V gene TRBV11-3; 13 nucleotides align to TRBD2. J was trimmed by 0 bases and V by 4 bases; bases with no gene match: 6. Germline assignment: CDR1 SGHNT and CDR2 YENEEA. The CDR3 consists of 17 residues. The CDR3 region is CASSSLGLAGRSYEQYF. CDR3 in DNA: TGTGCCAGCAGCTCCCTGGGACTAGCGGGGCGCTCCTACGAGCAGTACTTC.

The chain recombines TRBV19 with TRBJ1-5, with D tentatively TRBD1 (6 bases). Germline assignment: CDR1 LNHDA and CDR2 SQIVND (reference sequence). V lost 8 bases, J lost 0 bases, and 11 bases lay in between. The length of the CDR3 is 14 residues. CDR3 region: CASDRGYSNQPQHF. The CDR3 region has the DNA TGTGCCAGTGATAGGGGGTATAGCAATCAGCCCCAGCATTTT.

V is TRBV6-1 and J is TRBJ2-1; TRBD1 matches at 11 bases. The germline CDR1 and CDR2 sequences are MNHNS and SASEGT. Trimming took 2 bases from V and 6 from J; bases not matched to a gene: 9. The CDR3 length is 17 residues. The CDR3 DNA is TGTGCCAGCAGTGAATGGGCGTGGGGGACAGGGGGCAATGAGCAGTTCTTC. It codes for CASSEWAWGTGGNEQFF.

This chain connects TRBV5-6 to TRBJ2-3, with TRBD1 identical over 7 bases. With V trimmed by 4 bases and J by 0 bases, 5 bases remained unmatched. CDR3 length equals 15 residues. CDR1 SGHDT and CDR2 YYEEEE come from the germline V gene. The CDR3 reads CASSETGLSTDTQYF. Here the CDR3 DNA reads TGTGCCAGCAGCGAGACAGGGCTTAGCACAGATACGCAGTATTTT.

The chain is built from TRBV9 and TRBJ2-3; possibly TRBD2 for D (7 bases). From germline, CDR1 is SGDLS and CDR2 YYNGEE. V was pared by 0 bases and J by 6 bases, with 17 bases between. CDR3 size: 16 residues. CDR3 sequence (DNA): TGTGCCAGCAGCGTAGCCTCGGGGGGCCTTCCTGATACGCAGTATTTT. Protein product: CASSVASGGLPDTQYF.

V and J are TRBV10-3 and TRBJ1-1; no firm D call. The CDR3 covers 13 residues. V was shortened by 7 bases and J by 5 bases, with 14 bases between the two germline ends. Germline CDR1 ENHRY, CDR2 SYGVKD. The CDR3 DNA is TGTGCCATCACCCCCGGACTCCCTACTGAAGCTTTCTTT. Its protein product is CAITPGLPTEAFF.

V and J are TRBV19 and TRBJ1-1; D is unresolved. CDR1 and CDR2 from the germline V gene are LNHDA and SQIVND (reference sequence). CDR3 length: 14 residues. V was cut by 5 bases and J by 1 base, with 11 bases left in between. CDR3 sequence (DNA): TGTGCCAGTAGTTTCTGGGGATCGAACACTGAAGCTTTCTTT. It codes for CASSFWGSNTEAFF.

As to this clone: In the same sample, other DNA sequences code for this CDR3. The V and J genes are TRBV5-1 and TRBJ1-5, with TRBD1 matching 10 bases. J was trimmed by 5 bases and V by 4 bases; bases with no gene match: 3. The CDR3 loop spans 14 amino acids. Germline CDR1 reads SGHRS; CDR2 reads YFSETQ. As DNA, the CDR3 is TGCGCCAGCAGCCTCGGGACAGGGGATCAGCCCCAGCATTTT. Translated, it gives CASSLGTGDQPQHF.

This clone is labeled medium-sized. CDR3 loop: CASSIRTGIKEKLFF. The CDR3 nucleotides read TGTGCCAGTAGTATCAGGACAGGGATAAAGGAAAAACTGTTTTTT. The chain recombines TRBV19 with TRBJ1-4; TRBD1 aligns across 8 bases. The V and J ends lost 3 bases and 8 bases, in that order; junction bases with no gene match: 8. Germline V lookup: CDR1 LNHDA, CDR2 SQIVND (reference sequence). This CDR3 contains 15 residues.

The chain has TRBV2 and TRBJ2-7; tentative D call: TRBD2 (6 bases). Trimming removed 4 bases at V and 6 bases at J, with 7 bases between. This CDR3 comprises 11 residues. Looked up from germline, CDR1 is SNHLY and CDR2 is FYNNEI. DNA of the CDR3: TGTGCCAGCAGTGGCGGGACCGAGCAGTACTTC. Protein sequence: CASSGGTEQYF.

In this sample, this clone turned up a few times. This sequence joins TRBV5-4 and TRBJ2-7, with 7 bases lining up with TRBD1. CDR1 and CDR2 (germline): SGHNT, YYREEE (reference sequence). The CDR3 length is 13 residues. Trimming removed 4 bases from V and 6 bases from J; junction bases left unmatched: 7. CDR3 nucleotide sequence: TGTGCCAGCAGCCTAGACAGGGTTTTCGAGCAGTACTTC. As protein: CASSLDRVFEQYF.

The rearrangement joins TRBV6-5 to TRBJ2-1; tentative D call: TRBD2 (5 bases). Germline assignment: CDR1 MNHEY and CDR2 SVGAGI. The CDR3 contains 14 residues. The V end was cut by 4 bases, the J end by 10 bases, with 17 bases between. This CDR3 reads CASSSYLLTGEQFF. In DNA, the CDR3 is TGTGCCAGCAGTTCCTATCTGTTGACGGGGGAGCAGTTCTTC.